This T cell receptor beta chain was sequenced in a study of identical twins (dated by TCRdb to the mid-2010s). Regarding the complete study: The study deep-sequenced TCR alpha and beta repertoires from monozygotic twins, unrelated adults of various ages and cord blood to test whether fetal clonotypes persist. To rule out contamination, the twin experiments were replicated at different times with different library preparation protocols. On the study overall, not on this receptor specifically: In monozygotic twins, recombination models systematically underestimated out-of-frame TCR alpha sharing, but the models matched the sharing seen between unrelated individuals. Abundant cord blood beta clonotypes had fewer insertions, young adult naive repertoires showed a similar but weaker trend, and memory repertoires showed no such trend. Conclusions relied on cross-sectional statistical analysis, since the same donors could not be followed over many years. The excess sharing between twins in beta out-of-frame sequences was weaker because fewer shared sequences reduced the signal-to-noise ratio. Compared with coincidental sharing between unrelated individuals, out-of-frame TCR alpha sequences shared between twins showed an excess of sequences with low generation probability. Zero-insertion analyses could be partly confounded by invariant T cells such as MAIT and iNKT, although diverse VJ usage argued against such confounding for most clonotypes.

About this clonotype itself: Its antigen specificity is not known. No per-base quality is available; no much larger clone lies one base away.

CDR1 and CDR2 were assigned from the germline V gene (reference sequence) as LGHDT and YNNKEL. The CDR3 has 15 amino acids, counting the end cysteine and phenylalanine. Only the CDR3 portion is preserved as DNA: 45 bases, with reading frame beginning at the first base. The junction carries 12 bases between V and J, which are trimmed by 4 bases and 3 bases respectively. Every donor in the study was a healthy Caucasian. Three pairs of female monozygotic twins, all aged 18 to 29 years, were included in the twin cohort. RNA for TCR libraries was isolated from peripheral blood mononuclear cells. Libraries came from 5' RACE. The sequencing machine was an Illumina HiSeq 2000. A universal primer binding site was introduced by template switching, and a unique molecular identifier was present in the final cDNA, enabling accurate counting of TCR cDNA molecules. First-strand cDNA for TCR alpha and beta chains was synthesized from specific primers in the conserved constant-segment region. To control for contamination, every cDNA library was double barcoded, receiving both a SMART-Mk sample barcode and Illumina barcodes. Two successive PCR steps introduced TruSeq adapter sequences along with Illumina sample barcodes. TCR alpha and beta cDNA libraries were sequenced on the Illumina HiSeq platform with custom primers. Per the original workflow: MiGEC was used to process raw reads and extract unique molecular identifiers, and MiXCR was used to find CDR3 positions. Recombination models were inferred per individual with the repgenHMM and IGoR tools using an EM algorithm. The tcR package in R was used for shared clonotype analysis, with sharing normalized by the product of cloneset sizes. To study raw recombination free of thymic and clonal selection effects, out-of-frame nonproductive sequences were analyzed. TCRdb redid the processing of the public reads, applying fastp at Q25 and MiXCR, and retained in-frame beta chains. Each entry is one CDR3 protein sequence, shown with its most common DNA and genes. The V and J calls here are based on TCRdb, not the publication. Within this sample are roughly 690,000 distinct CDR3 sequences, with 21% of them counted one time only. The ten largest account for 4.3% of the sample.

The same sample was also used in a study of T cells expressing NK-cell markers. The second study, in turn, reports: In sorted CD3+CD56+NKG2C+, CD3+CD56+NKG2C- and CD3+CD56-NKG2C+ T-cell subsets from 8 or 9 donors, TCR beta-chain repertoires were profiled. Seven of the eight sequenced donors were HCMV-seropositive and one was HCMV-seronegative. In several experiments an anti-gammadeltaTCR antibody was added to restrict sorting to alphabetaTCR-expressing T cells. In several donors, the dominant CD3+CD56+NKG2C+ clonotypes ranked among the top 10 CD8+ clonotypes, making up about 1.0-7.5% of CD8+ T cells. Those dominant clonotypes were again the most abundant among CD3+CD56-NKG2C+ cells in a few donors, at about 25-60.1%. It remained unclear whether the expanded NKG2C-expressing T cell clones were specific for HCMV antigens. The eight sequenced donors were randomly selected healthy volunteers, three men and five women. HCMV serostatus was determined by detecting HCMV-specific IgG in serum with a commercial ELISA kit. Bulk peripheral blood T-cell repertoires were additionally sequenced from unsorted PBMC for over five donors. MIGEC handled demultiplexing of the reads and grouping by UMI, while MiTCR was used to assemble and quantify clonotypes. To exclude erroneous sequences, any TCR cDNA sequence not supported by at least two reads was discarded. The tcR package was used for downstream repertoire analysis, and clonotypes were matched across fractions by CDR3 nucleotide sequence plus V segment. VDJmatch was used to annotate antigen specificity against VDJdb, with one amino acid substitution allowed in CDR3.

The source is a woman under 30 in good health. This sequence uses TRBV3-1 and TRBJ2-2; the D element might be TRBD1 or TRBD2, as each aligns at 5 bases. Sequences were obtained from PBMCs. The sequence in DNA is TGTGCCAGCAGCCTCCAATCGGGGCACACCGGGGAGCTGTTTTTT. The resulting protein is CASSLQSGHTGELFF. The CDR3 plus the reference TRBV3-1 and TRBJ2-2 genes for the other parts give the full variable domain: DTAVSQTPKYLVTQMGNDKSIKCEQNLGHDTMYWYKQDSKKFLKIMFSYNNKELIINETVPNRFSPKSPDKAHLNLHINSLELGDSAVYFCASSLQSGHTGELFFGEGSRLTVL.